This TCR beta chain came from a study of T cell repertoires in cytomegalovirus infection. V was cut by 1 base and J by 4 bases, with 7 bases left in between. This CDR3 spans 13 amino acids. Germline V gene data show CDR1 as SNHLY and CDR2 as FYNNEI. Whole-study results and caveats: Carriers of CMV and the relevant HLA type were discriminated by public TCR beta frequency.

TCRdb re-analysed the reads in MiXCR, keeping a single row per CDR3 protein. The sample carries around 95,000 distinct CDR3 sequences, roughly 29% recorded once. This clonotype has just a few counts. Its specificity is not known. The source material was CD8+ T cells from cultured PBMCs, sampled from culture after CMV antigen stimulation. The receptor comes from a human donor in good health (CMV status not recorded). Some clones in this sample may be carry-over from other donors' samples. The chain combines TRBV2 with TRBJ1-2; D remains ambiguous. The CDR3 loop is CASSEGSLYGYTF. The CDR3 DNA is TGTGCCAGCAGTGAAGGGAGCCTCTATGGCTACACCTTC.